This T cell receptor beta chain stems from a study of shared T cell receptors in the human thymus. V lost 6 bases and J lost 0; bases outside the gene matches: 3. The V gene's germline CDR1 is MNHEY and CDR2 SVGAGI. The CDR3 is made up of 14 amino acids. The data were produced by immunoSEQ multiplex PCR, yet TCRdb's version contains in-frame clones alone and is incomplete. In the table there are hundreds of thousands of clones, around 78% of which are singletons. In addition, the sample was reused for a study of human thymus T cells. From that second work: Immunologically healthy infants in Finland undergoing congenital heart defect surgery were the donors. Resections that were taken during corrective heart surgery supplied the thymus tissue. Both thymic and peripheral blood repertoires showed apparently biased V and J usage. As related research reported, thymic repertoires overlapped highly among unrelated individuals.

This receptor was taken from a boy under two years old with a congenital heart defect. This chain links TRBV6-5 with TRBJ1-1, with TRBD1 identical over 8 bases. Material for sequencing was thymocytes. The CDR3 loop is CASRGQELNTEAFF. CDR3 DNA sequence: TGTGCCAGCAGGGGACAGGAATTGAACACTGAAGCTTTCTTT.